This T cell receptor (beta chain) was recorded in a study of T cell changes during pregnancy in multiple sclerosis. Using immunoSEQ multiplex PCR, the repertoire was profiled, and TCRdb retains in-frame clones only, with some absent. The table lists 70,000 to 75,000 clones, 88% of them singletons, with around 3% in the top ten. The ends lost 4 bases at V and 4 bases at J; junction bases unmatched: 6. Germline assignment: CDR1 SGHRS and CDR2 YFSETQ. The CDR3 is made up of 16 amino acids. V usage is TRBV5-1 and J usage is TRBJ2-1; 12 nucleotides match TRBD2. The sequencing here drew on peripheral blood, taken before pregnancy. This TCR was sampled from a female donor with multiple sclerosis, enrolled in a pregnancy study. CDR3 nucleotide sequence: TGCGCCAGCAGCCCACGGACTAGCGGGATATACAATGAGCAGTTCTTC. Protein product: CASSPRTSGIYNEQFF. Full variable domain (remainder filled in from reference TRBV5-1 and TRBJ2-1): KAGVTQTPRYLIKTRGQQVTLSCSPISGHRSVSWYQQTPGQGLQFLFEYFSETQRNKGNFPGRFSGRQFSNSRSEMNVSTLELGDSALYLCASSPRTSGIYNEQFFGPGTRLTVL.